Detailed here is one T cell receptor (beta chain). Its recognized antigen is unknown. Nothing much larger sits one base from this clone, and base qualities are not available. Repertoires were sampled multiple times during chemoradiotherapy, which allowed clonal expansion in the tumor microenvironment to be followed. This specimen belongs to a study of chemoradiotherapy in HPV16-positive cancers (dated by TCRdb to 2021 to 2024). Broadly, across the study: Candidate HPV-specific T-cell clones and common TCR motifs were defined by functional T-cell assays performed on cells from a couple of HPV16-positive patients. Next, the candidate HPV-specific TCRs and motifs were followed in TCR repertoires from approximately 87 patients with HPV-related cancers. The study asked whether T-cell immunity to the HPV oncoproteins E6 and E7 changes during chemoradiotherapy and whether this immunity affects survival.

Per the germline V gene (reference sequence), GTSNPN is the CDR1 and SVGIG is the CDR2. The CDR3, cysteine through phenylalanine, is 15 amino acids long. The kept DNA is CDR3 alone, 45 bases in frame from the first base. Trimming removed 0 bases from V and 4 bases from J; the gene matches leave 6 bases unexplained. General study outcomes and caveats: Improved recurrence-free survival in HPV16-positive patients was associated with expansion of HPV-responsive T cells during chemoradiotherapy. Expansion of candidate HPV-specific clones and E7-related TCR motifs was observed in the tumor microenvironment during treatment, whereas no such expansion was observed for non-HPV-specific T cells. The survival association was reported for HPV16-positive patients, and the functional definition of HPV-specific T cells was derived from only two HPV16-positive patients.

Libraries were built with the immunoSEQ multiplex PCR assay. TCRdb re-hosts the immuneACCESS table, in-frame sequences only. Its copies lack some clones; in the studies checked, an unresolved V gene accounts for under half of them, and the cause for the rest is not known. For this sample there are about 23,000 clones; approximately 84% appear just once. The top ten hold roughly 4.3% of the sample. Recombination connected TRBV30 to TRBJ2-7, and 10 bases in between align with TRBD1. Sample: blood, taken from a patient who underwent chemoradiotherapy. The clonotype comes from a human donor with HPV-associated anogenital cancer. The CDR3 protein: CAWSVPGQGKYEQYF. The sequence in DNA is TGTGCCTGGAGTGTCCCGGGACAGGGGAAATACGAGCAGTACTTC.